Below are 20 T cell receptor beta chains sequenced from a single sample in a study of monozygotic twins with inflammatory bowel disease. Using the 5' RACE reads, TCRdb records one entry per CDR3 protein without DNA. The sample table includes about 160,000 distinct CDR3 sequences. Specimen: blood. The receptors here all came from a human donor with ulcerative colitis or Crohn's disease, or a healthy co-twin of an affected twin (not recorded which).

The chain links TRBV5-1 to TRBJ2-2. CDR1 is SGHRS, CDR2 YFSETQ, per germline. This CDR3 comprises 17 residues. The CDR3 sequence: CASSLAVVGVNTGELFF. The full variable domain, with the rest looked up from reference TRBV5-1 and TRBJ2-2, is KAGVTQTPRYLIKTRGQQVTLSCSPISGHRSVSWYQQTPGQGLQFLFEYFSETQRNKGNFPGRFSGRQFSNSRSEMNVSTLELGDSALYLCASSLAVVGVNTGELFFGEGSRLTVL.

The CDR3 sequence is CASSIRASGYEQYF. The J gene is TRBJ2-7, the V gene TRBV19. CDR3 length equals 14 residues. In germline, CDR1 is LNHDA, CDR2 SQIVND (reference sequence).

V and J are TRBV15 and TRBJ2-5. The CDR3 has 15 residues. Per germline, CDR1 LNHNV and CDR2 YYDKDF (reference sequence). The CDR3 here is CATSRDSTYQETQYF.

The rearrangement uses TRBV5-1 and TRBJ2-1; checking the TCRdb D call of TRBD1 is not possible without DNA. Germline CDR1 and CDR2: SGHRS and YFSETQ. This CDR3 has 16 amino acids. The CDR3 region is CASSFSGGVSYNEQFF.

The J gene is TRBJ1-4, the V gene TRBV27. Germline V gives CDR1 MNHEY, CDR2 SMNVEV (reference sequence). The CDR3 is 13 amino acids. CDR3: CASTTVLNEKLFF.

J is TRBJ2-1 and V is TRBV7-9. CDR3 length: 12 amino acids. Germline V gives CDR1 SEHNR, CDR2 FQNEAQ (reference sequence). CDR3 sequence: CASSPQVSEQFF.

V is TRBV10-3 and J is TRBJ2-7; the TCRdb D gene call, TRBD1, has no DNA to confirm it. The V gene's germline CDR1 is ENHRY and CDR2 SYGVKD. The CDR3 is 14 amino acids. This chain's CDR3 is CAISEEQWDYEQYF.

The rearrangement links TRBV7-6 to TRBJ1-2. Germline values: CDR1 SGHVS, CDR2 FNYEAQ. This CDR3 is 14 amino acids long. Here the CDR3 reads CASSPSGGIYGYTF.

The chain recombines TRBV7-9 with TRBJ1-5. CDR3 length: 13 residues. Germline CDR1 is SEHNR and CDR2 is FQNEAQ (reference sequence). The CDR3 is CASSARVGQPQHF. The full variable domain, its missing parts supplied by reference TRBV7-9 and TRBJ1-5, is DTGVSQNPRHKITKRGQNVTFRCDPISEHNRLYWYRQTLGQGPEFLTYFQNEAQLEKSRLLSDRFSAERPKGSFSTLEIQRTEQGDSAMYLCASSARVGQPQHFGDGTRLSIL.

V gene TRBV19 combines with J gene TRBJ2-1; TCRdb selects TRBD2, and the lack of DNA leaves this call unchecked. The CDR3 contains 14 residues. CDR1 LNHDA and CDR2 SQIVND come from the germline V gene (reference sequence). Here the CDR3 reads CASSWTSVDNEQFF.

The chain carries TRBV20-1 and TRBJ2-2; TCRdb's assignment of TRBD1 cannot be checked, as there is no DNA. The CDR3 runs to 14 residues. In germline, CDR1 is DFQATT, CDR2 SNEGSKA (reference sequence). CDR3 residues: CSARQGANTGELFF.

This chain links TRBV7-2 with TRBJ2-7; TCRdb's assignment of TRBD2 cannot be checked, as there is no DNA. In germline, CDR1 is SGHTA, CDR2 FQGNSA. This CDR3 is built from 16 residues. This CDR3 is CASSSHSSGNPYEQYF. The whole variable domain, remainder taken from reference TRBV7-2 and TRBJ2-7, is GAGVSQSPSNKVTEKGKDVELRCDPISGHTALYWYRQSLGQGLEFLIYFQGNSAPDKSGLPSDRFSAERTGGSVSTLTIQRTQQEDSAVYLCASSSHSSGNPYEQYFGPGTRLTVT.

The J gene is TRBJ2-3, the V gene TRBV6-9. The CDR3 loop spans 16 amino acids. Germline-derived CDR1 and CDR2 are MNHGY and SVAAGI. The CDR3 reads CASSYYQFASTDTQYF.

The chain carries TRBV29-1 and TRBJ1-1. There are 11 residues in the CDR3. Per germline, CDR1 SQVTM and CDR2 ANQGSEA. The CDR3 loop reads CSVEEGLKAFF.

This chain connects TRBV7-9 to TRBJ1-2; the TCRdb call, TRBD1, lacks DNA for checking. This CDR3 comprises 14 residues. Per germline, CDR1 SEHNR and CDR2 FQNEAQ (reference sequence). CDR3 in amino acids: CASSSLKGRDGYTF.

The CDR3 region is CASTLGMLSYNEQFF. V and J are TRBV28 and TRBJ2-1; TCRdb indicates TRBD1, and absent DNA this call remains unverified. The germline gives CDR1 MDHEN, CDR2 SYDVKM. This CDR3 comprises 15 residues.

The gene calls are TRBV29-1 and TRBJ2-7; the TCRdb D gene call, TRBD1, has no DNA to confirm it. This CDR3 comprises 15 residues. Germline-derived CDR1 and CDR2 are SQVTM and ANQGSEA. This CDR3 is CSVEDSRQGADEQYF.

The CDR3 here is CSATPAGGKYYEQYF. The V gene is TRBV20-1, the J gene TRBJ2-7; the TCRdb D gene call, TRBD2, has no DNA to confirm it. This CDR3 spans 15 amino acids. In germline, CDR1 is DFQATT, CDR2 SNEGSKA (reference sequence).

This CDR3 reads CSARGGDYEQYF. The J gene is TRBJ2-7, the V gene TRBV20-1; TCRdb designates TRBD1, a call that cannot be tested without DNA. The CDR3 sequence is 12 residues long. Germline V lookup: CDR1 DFQATT, CDR2 SNEGSKA (reference sequence).

The J gene is TRBJ2-5, the V gene TRBV21-1. TRBV21-1 is flagged as a pseudogene. The CDR3 length is 13 residues. CDR3 loop: CASSTHSKETQYF.